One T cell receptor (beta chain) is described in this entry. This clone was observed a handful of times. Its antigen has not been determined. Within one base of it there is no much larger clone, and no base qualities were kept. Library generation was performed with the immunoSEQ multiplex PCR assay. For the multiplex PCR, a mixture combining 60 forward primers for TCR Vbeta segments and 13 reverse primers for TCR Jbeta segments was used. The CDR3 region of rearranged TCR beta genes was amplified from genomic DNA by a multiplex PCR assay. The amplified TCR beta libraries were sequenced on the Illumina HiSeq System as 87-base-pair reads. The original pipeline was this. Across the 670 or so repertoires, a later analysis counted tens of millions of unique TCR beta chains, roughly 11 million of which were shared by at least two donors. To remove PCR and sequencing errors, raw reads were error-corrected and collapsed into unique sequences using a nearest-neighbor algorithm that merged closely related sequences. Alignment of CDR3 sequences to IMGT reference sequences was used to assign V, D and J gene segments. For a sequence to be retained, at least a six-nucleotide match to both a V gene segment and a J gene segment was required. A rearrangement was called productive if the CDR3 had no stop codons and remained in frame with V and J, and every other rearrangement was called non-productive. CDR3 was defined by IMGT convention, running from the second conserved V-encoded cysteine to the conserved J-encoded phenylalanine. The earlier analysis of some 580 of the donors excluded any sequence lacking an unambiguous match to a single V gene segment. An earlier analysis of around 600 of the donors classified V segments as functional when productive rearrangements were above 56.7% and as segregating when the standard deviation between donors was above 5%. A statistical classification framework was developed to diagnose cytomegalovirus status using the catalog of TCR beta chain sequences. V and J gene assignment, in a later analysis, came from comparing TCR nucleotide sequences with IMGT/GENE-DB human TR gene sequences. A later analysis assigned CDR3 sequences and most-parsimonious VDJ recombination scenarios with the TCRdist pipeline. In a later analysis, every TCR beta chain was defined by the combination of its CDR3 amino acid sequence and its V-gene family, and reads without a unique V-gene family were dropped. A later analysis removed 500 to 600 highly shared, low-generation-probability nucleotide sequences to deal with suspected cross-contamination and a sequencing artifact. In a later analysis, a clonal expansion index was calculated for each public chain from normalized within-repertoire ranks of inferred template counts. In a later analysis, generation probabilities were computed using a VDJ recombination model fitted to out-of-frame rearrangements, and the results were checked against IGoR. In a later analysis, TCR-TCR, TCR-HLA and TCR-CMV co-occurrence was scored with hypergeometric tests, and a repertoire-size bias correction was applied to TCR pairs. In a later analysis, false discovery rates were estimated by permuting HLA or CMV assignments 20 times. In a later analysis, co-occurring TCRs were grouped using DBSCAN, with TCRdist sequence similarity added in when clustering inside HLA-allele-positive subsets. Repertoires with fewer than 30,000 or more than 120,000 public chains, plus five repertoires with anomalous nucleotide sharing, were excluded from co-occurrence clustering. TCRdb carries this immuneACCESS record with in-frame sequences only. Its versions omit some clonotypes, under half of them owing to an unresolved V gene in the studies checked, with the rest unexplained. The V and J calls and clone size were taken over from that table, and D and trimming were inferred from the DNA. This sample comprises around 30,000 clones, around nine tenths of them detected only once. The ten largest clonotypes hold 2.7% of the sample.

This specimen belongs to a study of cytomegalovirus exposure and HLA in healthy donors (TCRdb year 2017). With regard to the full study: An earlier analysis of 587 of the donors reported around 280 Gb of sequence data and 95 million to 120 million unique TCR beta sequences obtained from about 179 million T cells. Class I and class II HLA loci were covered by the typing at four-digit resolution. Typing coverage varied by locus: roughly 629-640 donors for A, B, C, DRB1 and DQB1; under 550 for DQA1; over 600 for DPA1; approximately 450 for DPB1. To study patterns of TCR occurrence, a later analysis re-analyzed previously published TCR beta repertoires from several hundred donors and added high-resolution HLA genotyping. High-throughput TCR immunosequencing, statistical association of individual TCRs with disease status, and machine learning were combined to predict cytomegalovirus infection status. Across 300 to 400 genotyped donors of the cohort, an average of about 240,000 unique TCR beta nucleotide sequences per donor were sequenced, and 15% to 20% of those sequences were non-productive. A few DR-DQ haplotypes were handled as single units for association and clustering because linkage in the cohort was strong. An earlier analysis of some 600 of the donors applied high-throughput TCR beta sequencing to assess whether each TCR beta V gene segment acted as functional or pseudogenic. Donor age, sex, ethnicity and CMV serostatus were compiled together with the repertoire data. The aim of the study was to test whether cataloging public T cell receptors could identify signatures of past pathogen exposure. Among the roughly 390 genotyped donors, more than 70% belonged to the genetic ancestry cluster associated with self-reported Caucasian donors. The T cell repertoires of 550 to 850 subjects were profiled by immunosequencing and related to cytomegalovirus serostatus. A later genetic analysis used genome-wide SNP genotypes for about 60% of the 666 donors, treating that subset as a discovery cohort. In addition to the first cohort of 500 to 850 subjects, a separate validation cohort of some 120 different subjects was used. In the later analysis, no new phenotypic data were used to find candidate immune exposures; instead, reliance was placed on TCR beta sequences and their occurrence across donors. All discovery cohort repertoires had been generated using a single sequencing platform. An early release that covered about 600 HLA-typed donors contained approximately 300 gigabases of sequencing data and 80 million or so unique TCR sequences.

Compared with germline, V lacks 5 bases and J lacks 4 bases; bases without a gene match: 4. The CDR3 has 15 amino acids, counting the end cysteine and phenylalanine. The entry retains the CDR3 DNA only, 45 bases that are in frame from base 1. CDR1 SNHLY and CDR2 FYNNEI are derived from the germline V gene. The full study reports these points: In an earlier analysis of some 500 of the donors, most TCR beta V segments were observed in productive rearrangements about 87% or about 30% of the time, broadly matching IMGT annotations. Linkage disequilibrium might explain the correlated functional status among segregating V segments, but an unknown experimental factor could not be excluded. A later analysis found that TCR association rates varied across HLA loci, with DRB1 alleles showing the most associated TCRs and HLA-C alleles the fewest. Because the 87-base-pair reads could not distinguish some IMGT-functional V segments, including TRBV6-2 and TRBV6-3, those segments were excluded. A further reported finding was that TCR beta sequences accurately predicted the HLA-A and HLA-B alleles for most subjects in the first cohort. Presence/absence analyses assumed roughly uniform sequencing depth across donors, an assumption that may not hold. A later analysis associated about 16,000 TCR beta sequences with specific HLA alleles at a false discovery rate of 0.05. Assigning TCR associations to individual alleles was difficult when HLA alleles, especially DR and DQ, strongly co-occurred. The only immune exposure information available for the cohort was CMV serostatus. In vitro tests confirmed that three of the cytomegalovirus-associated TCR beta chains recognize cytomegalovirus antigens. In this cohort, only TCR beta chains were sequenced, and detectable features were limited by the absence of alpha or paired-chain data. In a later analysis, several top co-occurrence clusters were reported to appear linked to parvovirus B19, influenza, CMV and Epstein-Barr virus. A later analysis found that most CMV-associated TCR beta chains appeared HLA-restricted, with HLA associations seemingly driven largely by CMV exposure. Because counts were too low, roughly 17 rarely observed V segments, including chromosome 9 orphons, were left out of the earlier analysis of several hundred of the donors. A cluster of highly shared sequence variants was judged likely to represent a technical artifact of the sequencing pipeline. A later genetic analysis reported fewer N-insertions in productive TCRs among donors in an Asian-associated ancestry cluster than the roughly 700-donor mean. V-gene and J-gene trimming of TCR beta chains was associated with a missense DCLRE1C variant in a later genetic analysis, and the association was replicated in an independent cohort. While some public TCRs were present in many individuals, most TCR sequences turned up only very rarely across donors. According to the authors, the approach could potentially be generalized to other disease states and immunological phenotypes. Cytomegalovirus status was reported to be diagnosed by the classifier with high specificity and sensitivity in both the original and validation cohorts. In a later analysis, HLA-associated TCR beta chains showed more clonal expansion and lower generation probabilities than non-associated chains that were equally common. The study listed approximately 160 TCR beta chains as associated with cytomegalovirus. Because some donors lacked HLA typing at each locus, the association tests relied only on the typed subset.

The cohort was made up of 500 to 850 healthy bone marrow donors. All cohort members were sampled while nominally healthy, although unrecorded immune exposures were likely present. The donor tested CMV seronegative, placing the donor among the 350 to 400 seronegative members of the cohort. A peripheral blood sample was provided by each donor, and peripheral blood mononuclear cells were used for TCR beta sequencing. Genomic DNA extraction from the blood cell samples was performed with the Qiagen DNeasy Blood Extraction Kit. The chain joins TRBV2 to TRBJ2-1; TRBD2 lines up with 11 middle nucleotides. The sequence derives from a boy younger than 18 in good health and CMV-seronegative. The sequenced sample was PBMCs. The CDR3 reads CASSRLAGFYNEQFF. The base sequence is TGTGCCAGCAGTCGACTAGCGGGGTTTTACAATGAGCAGTTCTTC. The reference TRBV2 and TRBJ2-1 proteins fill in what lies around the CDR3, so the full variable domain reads EPEVTQTPSHQVTQMGQEVILRCVPISNHLYFYWYRQILGQKVEFLVSFYNNEISEKSEIFDDQFSVERPDGSNFTLKIRSTKLEDSAMYFCASSRLAGFYNEQFFGPGTRLTVL.